Following are 5 T cell receptor beta chains from one sample sequenced in a study of identifying expanded T cells in peripheral blood. The protocol was immunoSEQ multiplex PCR, while the TCRdb copy is restricted to in-frame clones and leaves out a portion. The data hold some 65,000 clones, with around 86% observed a single time. The sequencing input was blood. The receptors shown here come from a person aged 18 to 70 in good health.

The gene calls are TRBV25-1 and TRBJ2-7; 7 nucleotides align to TRBD2. Germline-derived CDR1 and CDR2 are MGHDK and SYGVNS. The ends lost 7 bases at V and 0 bases at J; junction bases unmatched: 6. The CDR3 extends over 14 amino acids. The CDR3 here is CASTPRGSSYEQYF. In DNA form, the CDR3 reads TGTGCCAGCACCCCACGCGGGAGCTCCTACGAGCAGTACTTC.

J is TRBJ1-1 and V is TRBV5-1; 9 nucleotides agree with TRBD1. Germline CDR1 is SGHRS and CDR2 is YFSETQ. Trimming took 6 bases from V and 1 from J; bases not matched to a gene: 4. CDR3 length: 14 amino acids. The CDR3 DNA reads TGCGCCAGCACCGACAGGGGGACGAACACTGAAGCTTTCTTT. It translates to CASTDRGTNTEAFF.

This chain uses TRBV11-1 with TRBJ1-1; no firm D call. Trimming removed 3 bases from V and 7 bases from J, with 12 bases in between. This CDR3 region has 13 residues. Germline V lookup: CDR1 SGHAT, CDR2 FQDESV (reference sequence). In nucleotides, the CDR3 is TGTGCCAGCAGCTTTTCGGGAAGGGATGAAGCTTTCTTT. Its translation: CASSFSGRDEAFF.

The chain recombines TRBV18 with TRBJ1-1, with D maybe TRBD1 (6 bases). V was pared by 11 bases and J by 1 base, with 17 bases between. The CDR3 totals 14 residues. Germline V gene lookup returns CDR1 KGHSH and CDR2 LQKENI. DNA for the CDR3: TGTGCCTCTAGTAGGGGGACACAGAACACTGAAGCTTTCTTT. It encodes CASSRGTQNTEAFF. The whole variable domain, filled in from reference TRBV18 and TRBJ1-1, reads NAGVMQNPRHLVRRRGQEARLRCSPMKGHSHVYWYRQLPEEGLKFMVYLQKENIIDESGMPKERFSAEFPKEGPSILRIQQVVRGDSAAYFCASSRGTQNTEAFFGQGTRLTVV.

V gene TRBV5-1 combines with J gene TRBJ2-7; 15 nucleotides match TRBD2. The CDR3 loop spans 16 amino acids. After removal of 4 bases from V and 5 bases from J, the junction contained 7 bases not matched to a gene. Looked up from germline, CDR1 is SGHRS and CDR2 is YFSETQ. CDR3 DNA sequence: TGCGCCAGCAGCACCGGACTAGCGGGGGGGTTAAACGAGCAGTACGTC. Translating gives CASSTGLAGGLNEQYV.